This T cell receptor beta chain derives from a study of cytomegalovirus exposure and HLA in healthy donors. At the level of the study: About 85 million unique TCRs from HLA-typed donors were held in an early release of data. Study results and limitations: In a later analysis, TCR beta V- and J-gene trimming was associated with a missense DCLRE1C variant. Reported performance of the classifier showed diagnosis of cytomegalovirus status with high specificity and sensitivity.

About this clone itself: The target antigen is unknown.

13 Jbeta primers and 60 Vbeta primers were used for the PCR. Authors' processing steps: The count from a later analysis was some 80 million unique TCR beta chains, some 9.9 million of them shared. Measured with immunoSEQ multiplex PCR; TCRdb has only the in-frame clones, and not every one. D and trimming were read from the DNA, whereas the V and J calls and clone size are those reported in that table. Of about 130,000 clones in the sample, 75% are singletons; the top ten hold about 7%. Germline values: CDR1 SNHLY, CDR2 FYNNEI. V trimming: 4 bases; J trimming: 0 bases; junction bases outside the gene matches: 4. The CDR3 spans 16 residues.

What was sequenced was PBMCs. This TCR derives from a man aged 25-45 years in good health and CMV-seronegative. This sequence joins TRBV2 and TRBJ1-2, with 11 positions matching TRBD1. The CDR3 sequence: CASSGDRGLTNYGYTF. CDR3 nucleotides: TGTGCCAGCAGTGGGGACAGGGGGTTAACTAACTATGGCTACACCTTC.